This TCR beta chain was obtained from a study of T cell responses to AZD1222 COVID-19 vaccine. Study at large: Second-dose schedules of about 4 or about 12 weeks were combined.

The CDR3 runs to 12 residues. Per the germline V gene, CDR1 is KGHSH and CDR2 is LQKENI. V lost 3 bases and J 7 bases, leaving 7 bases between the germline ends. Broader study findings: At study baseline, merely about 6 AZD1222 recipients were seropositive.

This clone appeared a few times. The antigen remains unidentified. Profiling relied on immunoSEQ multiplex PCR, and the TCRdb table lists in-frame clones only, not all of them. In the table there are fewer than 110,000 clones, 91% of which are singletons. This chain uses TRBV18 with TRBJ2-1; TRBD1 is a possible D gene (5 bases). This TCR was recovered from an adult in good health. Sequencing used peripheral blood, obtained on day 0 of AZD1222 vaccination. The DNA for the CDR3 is TGTGCCAGCTCACCCAGGGTGAATGAGCAGTTCTTC. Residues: CASSPRVNEQFF.